This T cell receptor (beta chain) was observed in a study of T-cell memory formation after mild COVID-19. Study-level findings and limits: Shrinking CD4+ clones were chiefly CM and EM; CD8+ ones were chiefly EMRA. That cross-reactive memory joined was suggested by some responding clones appearing in pre-infection memory.

With V trimmed by 3 bases and J by 0 bases, 8 bases remained unmatched. This CDR3 has 16 residues. Germline V gives CDR1 SGHRS, CDR2 YFSETQ. Via MiXCR, TCRdb re-called the 5' RACE reads, giving one row per CDR3 protein. The sample has roughly 68,000 distinct CDR3 sequences, 16% seen once. This clonotype has more than one count but fewer than ten. Its antigen remains unidentified. This TCR came from an adult woman who had mild COVID-19 (a few samples of this study predate the infection). Cell type and time point are not known. This chain links TRBV5-1 with TRBJ2-5, with TRBD1 identical over 7 bases. Sequences were obtained from PBMCs or a T cell subset sorted from them (not recorded which). The CDR3, as DNA: TGCGCCAGCAGCTGGGGACAGAACTCGTACCAAGAGACCCAGTACTTC. It yields the protein CASSWGQNSYQETQYF.